One and the same sample provided the 23 T cell receptor beta chains below, sequenced in a study of blood T cell repertoires in COVID-19. Clones were read by immunoSEQ multiplex PCR, and TCRdb kept only the in-frame ones, dropping some. The sample includes 100,000 to 150,000 clones, 85% of them seen just once. Sequencing was performed on peripheral blood. The source is a woman at least 80 years old with COVID-19, enrolled during active disease.

This chain links TRBV6-5 with TRBJ2-1; perhaps TRBD1 as D (5 bases). The V gene's germline CDR1 is MNHEY and CDR2 SVGAGI. This CDR3 has 12 amino acids. The ends were cut back, 5 bases at V and 8 bases at J, with 10 bases in the middle. CDR3 in amino acids: CASSIQGDEQFF. CDR3 nucleotide sequence: TGTGCCAGCAGTATCCAGGGTGATGAGCAGTTCTTC.

The gene calls are TRBV28 and TRBJ1-1; perhaps TRBD1 as D (6 bases). V dropped 5 bases and J dropped 8 bases, with 15 bases sitting between them. Germline V gives CDR1 MDHEN, CDR2 SYDVKM. CDR3 size: 13 residues. This chain's CDR3 is CASSLREGTEAFF. The CDR3 DNA is TGTGCCAGCAGTCTCCGGGAGGGGACAGAAGCTTTCTTT.

The rearrangement uses TRBV28 and TRBJ1-1; D is possibly TRBD1 (5 bases). CDR3 length: 14 residues. In germline, CDR1 is MDHEN, CDR2 SYDVKM. CDR3 nucleotide sequence: TGTGTATCCTCGAGTTGGGGGGGGAACACTGAAGCTTTCTTT. As protein: CVSSSWGGNTEAFF.

J is TRBJ2-1 and V is TRBV28, with TRBD1 matching over 8 bases. Trimming cost V 6 bases and J 10 bases; bases outside gene matches: 11. CDR1 MDHEN and CDR2 SYDVKM come from the germline V gene. The CDR3 runs to 14 residues. The DNA for the CDR3 is TGTGCCAGCAGCGGACAGGGAGGCGGGCGGGAGCAGTTCTTC. It codes for CASSGQGGGREQFF.

The V and J genes are TRBV27 and TRBJ1-1, with D perhaps TRBD1 (6 bases). CDR1 and CDR2 from the germline V gene are MNHEY and SMNVEV (reference sequence). Trimming cost V 7 bases and J 5 bases, with 14 bases left between them. The CDR3 sequence is 13 residues long. CDR3 nucleotide sequence: TGTGCCAGCACCACAGGGATGGGGACTGAAGCTTTCTTT. It codes for CASTTGMGTEAFF.

This clone was detected only once. The chain carries TRBV5-1 and TRBJ2-5; 9 nucleotides match TRBD1. Germline assignment: CDR1 SGHRS and CDR2 YFSETQ. Trimming removed 4 bases from V and 4 bases from J; junction bases left unmatched: 5. CDR3 length equals 14 residues. CDR3 sequence: CASSPGTGTETQYF. The CDR3 DNA sequence: TGCGCCAGCAGCCCAGGGACAGGGACAGAGACCCAGTACTTC.

The chain links TRBV19 to TRBJ1-5; possibly TRBD1 for D (5 bases). Germline V gene sequence: CDR1 LNHDA, CDR2 SQIVND (reference sequence). The V and J ends lost 6 bases and 0 bases respectively, with 9 bases between them. The CDR3 is 14 amino acids. CDR3 DNA sequence: TGTGCCAGTAGCACAGGCCATAGCAATCAGCCCCAGCATTTT. It codes for CASSTGHSNQPQHF.

The sample holds one count of this clone. The chain combines TRBV25-1 with TRBJ2-3; 11 bases align to TRBD2. Germline V gives CDR1 MGHDK, CDR2 SYGVNS. Losses at the gene ends were 3 bases for V and 5 bases for J; bases not matched to a gene: 4. The CDR3 runs 15 residues. DNA of the CDR3: TGTGCCAGCAGTGATAGCGGGAGGGCCGTAGATACGCAGTATTTT. This sequence encodes CASSDSGRAVDTQYF.

The rearrangement links TRBV7-3 to TRBJ2-2, with D unresolved. Germline CDR1 and CDR2: SGHTA and FQGTGA. Between the trimmed V and J ends, which lost 6 bases and 5 bases, there was a span of 10 bases. This CDR3 contains 13 residues. CDR3 protein: CASSSTVTGELFF. The CDR3 DNA sequence: TGTGCCAGCAGTTCTACCGTGACCGGGGAGCTGTTTTTT.

The chain employs TRBV12-3 or TRBV12-4 and TRBJ2-3; D gene ambiguous. The CDR3 is 11 residues long. V was clipped by 5 bases and J by 4 bases, with 4 bases between them. The CDR3 DNA is TGTGCCAGCAGTCGCGCAGATACGCAGTATTTT. It specifies CASSRADTQYF.

This clone was detected once. The chain combines TRBV10-3 with TRBJ1-2, with D maybe TRBD1 (5 bases). CDR1 is ENHRY, CDR2 SYGVKD, per germline. The CDR3 loop spans 14 amino acids. The ends were cut back, 7 bases at V and 4 bases at J, with 16 bases in the middle. CDR3 sequence reads: CAITQGGSFYGYTF. CDR3 DNA sequence: TGTGCCATCACCCAGGGAGGGTCGTTCTATGGCTACACCTTC.

Only one count was recorded for this clone. The chain couples TRBV7-4 to TRBJ2-1; no reliable D call. The CDR3 spans 12 residues. Per the germline V gene, CDR1 is SGHVT and CDR2 is SQSDAQ. Trimming stripped 1 base from V and 5 bases from J, with 3 bases between. The CDR3 loop is CASSLGDNEQFF. CDR3 nucleotide sequence: TGTGCCAGCAGCTTAGGAGACAATGAGCAGTTCTTC.

The chain uses TRBV7-8 and TRBJ2-7; a possible D gene is TRBD1 (5 bases). CDR3 size: 14 residues. The germline V and J ends were trimmed by 1 base and 1 base, with 8 bases remaining between them. Germline loops: CDR1 SGHVS, CDR2 FQNEAQ. CDR3 residues: CASSLDRQSYEQYF. The CDR3 DNA reads as TGTGCCAGCAGCTTAGACAGGCAGTCCTACGAGCAGTACTTC. Full variable domain (remainder filled in from reference TRBV7-8 and TRBJ2-7): GAGVSQSPRYKVAKRGQDVALRCDPISGHVSLFWYQQALGQGPEFLTYFQNEAQLDKSGLPSDRFFAERPEGSVSTLKIQRTQQEDSAVYLCASSLDRQSYEQYFGPGTRLTVT.

The chain is built from TRBV5-8 and TRBJ1-5; a possible D gene is TRBD1 (6 bases). The CDR3 contains 14 residues. Trimming left V 7 bases short and J 2 bases short, with 13 bases between. CDR1 and CDR2 from the germline V gene are SGHTS and YDEGEE. CDR3 sequence (DNA): TGTGCCAGCGGAGCCCGACAGGGCAATCAGCCCCAGCATTTT. Translation gives CASGARQGNQPQHF. The complete variable domain, with remaining parts taken from reference TRBV5-8 and TRBJ1-5, reads EAGVTQSPTHLIKTRGQQATLRCSPISGHTSVYWYQQALGLGLQFLLWYDEGEERNRGNFPPRFSGRQFPNYSSELNVNALELEDSALYLCASGARQGNQPQHFGDGTRLSIL.

This chain uses TRBV19 with TRBJ2-1; 7 nucleotides agree with TRBD1. Germline lookup yields CDR1 LNHDA and CDR2 SQIVND (reference sequence). The CDR3 runs 15 residues. V shed 5 bases and J 0 bases; nucleotides not matched to a gene: 4. The CDR3 protein is CASSPPGGSYNEQFF. As DNA, the CDR3 is TGTGCCAGTAGTCCACCAGGGGGCTCCTACAATGAGCAGTTCTTC.

The chain combines TRBV7-9 with TRBJ2-1; 8 positions match TRBD2. CDR1 is SEHNR and CDR2 is FQNEAQ in the germline V gene (reference sequence). After removal of 3 bases from V and 5 bases from J, the junction contained 3 bases not matched to a gene. CDR3 length: 14 residues. This chain's CDR3 is CASSLAGLDNEQFF. CDR3 nucleotides: TGTGCCAGCAGCTTGGCGGGACTAGACAATGAGCAGTTCTTC. Combining the CDR3 with reference TRBV7-9 and TRBJ2-1 gives the whole variable domain DTGVSQNPRHKITKRGQNVTFRCDPISEHNRLYWYRQTLGQGPEFLTYFQNEAQLEKSRLLSDRFSAERPKGSFSTLEIQRTEQGDSAMYLCASSLAGLDNEQFFGPGTRLTVL.

The chain's CDR3 is CASSSDTYEQYF. DNA of the CDR3: TGTGCCAGCAGTTCCGACACCTACGAGCAGTACTTC. The V and J genes are TRBV28 and TRBJ2-7; D gene ambiguous. The CDR3 consists of 12 residues. Between the trimmed V and J ends, which lost 4 bases and 2 bases, there was a span of 6 bases. The germline CDR1 and CDR2 sequences are MDHEN and SYDVKM.

This clone was observed a handful of times. The V and J genes are TRBV27 and TRBJ1-2; D uncertain. Per the germline V gene, CDR1 is MNHEY and CDR2 is SMNVEV (reference sequence). V was trimmed by 4 bases and J by 0 bases, leaving 9 bases between them. This CDR3 comprises 14 residues. CDR3 in DNA: TGTGCCAGCAGTTCGCGTAGCTCTAACTATGGCTACACCTTC. It is translated as CASSSRSSNYGYTF.

Details on this clone: Other nucleotide sequences from this sample produce the same CDR3. The rearrangement links TRBV11-2 to TRBJ2-7; TRBD2 agrees at 11 bases. Germline V gene lookup returns CDR1 SGHAT and CDR2 FQNNGV. V was pared by 5 bases and J by 0 bases, with 3 bases of the junction left unmatched. The CDR3 covers 15 residues. This chain's CDR3 is CASSPGTSGSYEQYF. The CDR3 region has the DNA TGTGCCAGCAGCCCCGGGACTAGCGGCTCCTACGAGCAGTACTTC.

This rearrangement joins TRBV15 to TRBJ2-1, with D maybe TRBD1 (8 bases). V lost 3 bases and J 5 bases, leaving 14 bases between the germline ends. In germline, CDR1 is LNHNV, CDR2 YYDKDF (reference sequence). CDR3 length equals 15 residues. The CDR3 region has the DNA TGTGCCACCAGCAGCAGGGGGCGGGGGAACAATGAGCAGTTCTTC. It encodes CATSSRGRGNNEQFF.

The genes are TRBV6-5 and TRBJ1-2; D perhaps matches TRBD1 (6 bases). The V gene lost 8 bases and the J gene lost 2 bases, with 15 bases spanning the gap. Germline CDR1 MNHEY, CDR2 SVGAGI. The CDR3 is 14 amino acids. CDR3 coding DNA: TGTGCCAGCGGATCGGACAGCTACAACTATGGCTACACCTTC. This gives the protein CASGSDSYNYGYTF.

The J gene is TRBJ2-1, the V gene TRBV7-2; 10 nucleotides align to TRBD2. The CDR3 has 15 residues. The J segment lost 4 bases and the V segment lost 5 bases, leaving 5 bases of the junction unmatched. Germline CDR1 and CDR2: SGHTA and FQGNSA. This CDR3 reads CASSIGTSVYNEQFF. DNA for the CDR3: TGTGCCAGCAGCATCGGGACTAGCGTGTACAATGAGCAGTTCTTC.

This clone has only a few counts. V and J are TRBV5-4 and TRBJ2-1; a possible D gene is TRBD2 (5 bases). This CDR3 comprises 14 residues. V was clipped by 4 bases and J by 8 bases, with 16 bases between them. The germline V gene has CDR1 SGHNT and CDR2 YYREEE (reference sequence). The CDR3 nucleotides read TGTGCCAGCAGCGAGGACGGAGCGAGGGATGAGCAGTTCTTC. It encodes CASSEDGARDEQFF. The whole variable domain, remainder taken from reference TRBV5-4 and TRBJ2-1, is ETGVTQSPTHLIKTRGQQVTLRCSSQSGHNTVSWYQQALGQGPQFIFQYYREEENGRGNFPPRFSGLQFPNYSSELNVNALELDDSALYLCASSEDGARDEQFFGPGTRLTVL.